A single sample is the source of the 14 T cell receptor beta chains below, sequenced in a study of T-cell reconstitution after alpha-beta-depleted transplantation in children. The library targeted TCRbeta and was prepared with unique molecular identifiers. TCRdb recomputed calls from the PCR reads with MiXCR, one row per CDR3 protein. The sample consists of about 830,000 distinct CDR3 sequences, 16% of them appearing once. The sample in question was PBMCs, mostly from graft donor cells, obtained 360 days after TCRalphabeta/CD19-depleted stem cell transplant. Source of these receptors: a male patient between 5 and 17 years old who had a stem cell transplant for acute lymphoblastic leukemia, so the T cells may come from the graft donor.

This clonotype came up many times. The chain is built from TRBV12-5 and TRBJ2-3; D is uncertain. Trimming left V 1 base short and J 4 bases short, with 15 bases between. Germline CDR1 is LGHNT and CDR2 is FRNRAP. The CDR3 is 16 residues long. CDR3 amino acids: CASGLGVHLYSDTQYF. In DNA form, the CDR3 reads TGTGCTAGTGGTTTGGGGGTTCACCTCTATTCAGATACGCAGTATTTT. Supplemented by reference TRBV12-5 and TRBJ2-3, the full variable domain reads DARVTQTPRHKVTEMGQEVTMRCQPILGHNTVFWYRQTMMQGLELLAYFRNRAPLDDSGMPKDRFSAEMPDATLATLKIQPSEPRDSAVYFCASGLGVHLYSDTQYFGPGTRLTVL.

V gene TRBV6-5 combines with J gene TRBJ2-4, with D perhaps TRBD2 (5 bases). In germline, CDR1 is MNHEY, CDR2 SVGAGI. This CDR3 is built from 15 residues. Trimming shortened V by 3 bases and J by 3 bases, and 12 bases separated the two germline ends. In DNA, the CDR3 is TGTGCCAGCAGTTATCTGGGTGGGAGCAAAAACATTCAGTACTTC. Protein product: CASSYLGGSKNIQYF.

This clonotype turned up a few times. CDR3 loop: CSVEGSSGRGHEQYF. CDR3 DNA sequence: TGCAGCGTTGAAGGGTCCAGCGGGAGGGGCCACGAGCAGTACTTC. The rearrangement uses TRBV29-1 and TRBJ2-7; 10 nucleotides match TRBD2. This CDR3 comprises 15 residues. Germline assignment: CDR1 SQVTM and CDR2 ANQGSEA. The V segment lost 1 base and the J segment 5 bases; nucleotides outside the gene matches: 8.

This chain joins TRBV27 and TRBJ2-4; maybe TRBD1 (6 bases). The CDR3 length is 13 residues. Germline CDR1 reads MNHEY; CDR2 reads SMNVEV (reference sequence). V was trimmed by 5 bases and J by 9 bases, leaving 14 bases between them. The CDR3 sequence: CASSPRGVGIQYF. The CDR3, as DNA: TGTGCCAGCAGTCCCAGGGGTGTCGGCATTCAGTACTTC.

The chain uses TRBV12-3 or TRBV12-4 and TRBJ2-1; TRBD2 agrees at 10 bases. The V gene end was trimmed by 3 bases and the J gene end by 6 bases; junction bases not matched to a gene: 5. CDR3 length equals 15 residues. The CDR3 DNA reads as TGTGCCAGCAGTTTTAGAGCGGGAGGGCCCAATGAGCAGTTCTTC. Its protein product is CASSFRAGGPNEQFF.

DNA for the CDR3: TGTGCCAGCAGCCACATAGCGGGAAGGGGATTGGCCAAAAACATTCAGTACTTC. Encoded protein: CASSHIAGRGLAKNIQYF. This chain connects TRBV3-1 to TRBJ2-4; TRBD2 aligns across 8 bases. The CDR3 sequence is 18 residues long. Germline-derived CDR1 and CDR2 are LGHDT and YNNKEL (reference sequence). After removal of 3 bases from V and 1 base from J, the junction contained 11 bases not matched to a gene.

CDR3 region: CASSPGRRAGELFF. The CDR3 coding sequence is TGTGCCAGCAGCCCGGGCCGCCGGGCCGGGGAGCTGTTTTTT. The chain couples TRBV12-3 or TRBV12-4 to TRBJ2-2; D unresolved. The CDR3 has 14 residues. Trimming took off 6 bases at V and 6 bases at J, with 14 bases between the two ends.

The gene calls are TRBV5-1 and TRBJ2-1; 12 bases match TRBD2. The V gene end was trimmed by 4 bases and the J gene end by 5 bases; junction bases not matched to a gene: 10. The CDR3 sequence is 17 residues long. Germline V CDR1 and CDR2: SGHRS, YFSETQ. CDR3 coding DNA: TGCGCCAGCAGCGCCTTTTTAGGGACTAGCGGGCACAATGAGCAGTTCTTC. This translates into CASSAFLGTSGHNEQFF.

The genes are TRBV13 and TRBJ1-5; tentatively, D is TRBD1 (6 bases). With 3 bases removed from V and 4 bases from J, the gap between germline ends came to 10 bases. The CDR3 length is 14 residues. Germline V gene lookup returns CDR1 PRHDT and CDR2 FYEKMQ (reference sequence). The CDR3 sequence is CASSFSGANQPQHF. CDR3 DNA: TGTGCCAGCAGCTTTTCAGGGGCAAATCAGCCCCAGCATTTT. The entire variable domain, with the rest obtained from reference TRBV13 and TRBJ1-5, is as follows: AAGVIQSPRHLIKEKRETATLKCYPIPRHDTVYWYQQGPGQDPQFLISFYEKMQSDKGSIPDRFSAQQFSDYHSELNMSSLELGDSALYFCASSFSGANQPQHFGDGTRLSIL.

The chain links TRBV6-2 or TRBV6-3 to TRBJ2-3; 10 positions agree with TRBD2. From germline, CDR1 is MNHEY and CDR2 SVGEGT. Losses at the gene ends were 6 bases for V and 3 bases for J; bases not matched to a gene: 9. The CDR3 runs 16 residues. Written as DNA, the CDR3 is TGTGCCAGCAGCCCTCTCTGGACTAGCGGTACAGATACGCAGTATTTT. It yields the protein CASSPLWTSGTDTQYF.

This clonotype was seen more than once but under ten times. This chain links TRBV12-3 or TRBV12-4 with TRBJ2-2, with a weak D call TRBD2 (6 bases). The CDR3 has 15 residues. V was clipped by 5 bases and J by 0 bases, with 10 bases between them. CDR3 region: CASSPGVANTGELFF. CDR3 nucleotide sequence: TGTGCCAGCAGTCCGGGGGTAGCGAACACCGGGGAGCTGTTTTTT.

This rearrangement joins TRBV20-1 to TRBJ2-1, with TRBD2 matching over 8 bases. CDR3 size: 14 residues. The V segment lost 2 bases and the J segment 6 bases; nucleotides outside the gene matches: 6. Germline-derived CDR1 and CDR2 are DFQATT and SNEGSKA (reference sequence). The CDR3 sequence is CSARWTSRFNEQFF. The CDR3 region has the DNA TGCAGTGCTAGATGGACTAGCAGATTCAATGAGCAGTTCTTC.

The chain combines TRBV4-1 with TRBJ1-5; D is unclear. Trimming stripped 4 bases from V and 6 bases from J, with 16 bases between. Germline CDR1 MGHRA, CDR2 YSYEKL. CDR3 length: 15 amino acids. The CDR3 bases are TGCGCCAGCAGCCTCTTCGGATTCCACAGTCAGCCCCAGCATTTT. It yields the protein CASSLFGFHSQPQHF.

This chain uses TRBV28 with TRBJ1-1, with 10 bases aligning to TRBD1. Trimming took 5 bases from V and 3 from J; bases not matched to a gene: 15. Germline lookup yields CDR1 MDHEN and CDR2 SYDVKM. The CDR3 consists of 18 residues. The CDR3 DNA reads TGTGCCAGCAGTCCCCTCGGGACAGGGGAGAGAGGGGACACTGAAGCTTTCTTT. This sequence encodes CASSPLGTGERGDTEAFF.